This T cell receptor (beta chain) is from a study of T cell changes during pregnancy in multiple sclerosis. Germline V gene lookup returns CDR1 SGHRS and CDR2 YFSETQ. The CDR3 length is 13 residues. V lost 7 bases and J lost 1; bases outside the gene matches: 0. Profiled with immunoSEQ multiplex PCR; TCRdb holds only in-frame clones, not every one. The table includes 80,000 or so clones, about 91% detected once. This clonotype was sampled from a female donor with multiple sclerosis, enrolled in a pregnancy study. The sequencing here drew on peripheral blood, taken before pregnancy. The chain couples TRBV5-1 to TRBJ2-2, with 8 bases matching TRBD1. CDR3 amino acids: CASGQGNTGELFF. Written as DNA, the CDR3 is TGCGCCAGCGGACAGGGGAACACCGGGGAGCTGTTTTTT.